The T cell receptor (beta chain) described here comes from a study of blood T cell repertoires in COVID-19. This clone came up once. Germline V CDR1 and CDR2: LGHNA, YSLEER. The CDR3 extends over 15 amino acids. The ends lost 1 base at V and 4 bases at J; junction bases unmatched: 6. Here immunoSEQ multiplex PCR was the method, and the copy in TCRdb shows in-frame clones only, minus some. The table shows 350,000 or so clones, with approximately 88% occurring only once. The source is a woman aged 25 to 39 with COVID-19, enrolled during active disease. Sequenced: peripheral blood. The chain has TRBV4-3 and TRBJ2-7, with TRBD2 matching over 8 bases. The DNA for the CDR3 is TGCGCCAGCAGCCAAGGGAGGGCTAGCGGGTACGAGCAGTACTTC. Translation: CASSQGRASGYEQYF.